One sample yielded the 14 T cell receptor beta chains listed below, sequenced in a study of response to subunit inactivated influenza vaccine. TCRdb processed the RT-PCR reads anew with MiXCR; each CDR3 protein has one entry. This table holds about 170,000 distinct CDR3 sequences, about 12% found once. These sequences were also reported in another study, on T cells expressing NK-cell markers. That paper states: UMIs accompanied the 5'RACE template switching by which TCR beta cDNA was made.

Material: CD8+ T cells sorted from PBMCs, obtained approximately 13 days after vaccination. The receptors originated from a man aged 50 to 60 who received an inactivated influenza vaccine.

This clonotype was picked up a small number of times. The chain combines TRBV20-1 with TRBJ2-2; perhaps TRBD1 as D (5 bases). The V gene lost 0 bases and the J gene lost 4 bases, with 9 bases spanning the gap. Germline V gene lookup returns CDR1 DFQATT and CDR2 SNEGSKA (reference sequence). The CDR3 has 14 residues. The DNA of the CDR3 is TGCAGTGCTAGAGATCTCCAGGGCACCGGGGAGCTGTTTTTT. It is translated as CSARDLQGTGELFF.

The CDR3 DNA follows: TGTGCCAGCAGGGCGGGACTAGGGGAGACCCAGTACTTC. It translates to CASRAGLGETQYF. The chain has TRBV9 and TRBJ2-5; 8 nucleotides agree with TRBD2. This CDR3 contains 13 residues. V lost 5 bases to trimming and J lost 5 bases; unmatched junction nucleotides: 5. In germline, CDR1 is SGDLS, CDR2 YYNGEE.

The chain links TRBV7-3 to TRBJ2-7; D not resolved. V dropped 2 bases and J dropped 6 bases, with 11 bases sitting between them. The CDR3 contains 13 residues. Germline V lookup: CDR1 SGHTA, CDR2 FQGTGA. The CDR3 is CASSLSLYTEQYF. CDR3 nucleotide sequence: TGTGCCAGCAGCTTATCATTATACACCGAGCAGTACTTC.

This clonotype was counted only a few times. The CDR3 spells CASRSDRGVGQPQHF. CDR3 DNA sequence: TGTGCCAGCAGGTCTGACAGGGGAGTAGGGCAGCCCCAGCATTTT. The chain recombines TRBV28 with TRBJ1-5; 8 nucleotides match TRBD1. The ends lost 6 bases at V and 7 bases at J; junction bases unmatched: 11. Germline loops: CDR1 MDHEN, CDR2 SYDVKM. The CDR3 loop spans 15 amino acids.

Many counts were recorded for this clonotype. The V and J genes are TRBV4-2 and TRBJ2-7; 8 nucleotides align to TRBD1. Trimming removed 5 bases from V and 5 bases from J; junction bases left unmatched: 8. CDR1 and CDR2 from the germline V gene are LGHNA and YNFKEQ. This CDR3 has 14 residues. Here the CDR3 reads CASSNAGGIDEQYF. Written as DNA, the CDR3 is TGTGCCAGCAGCAATGCAGGGGGCATTGACGAGCAGTACTTC.

V usage is TRBV24-1 and J usage is TRBJ1-5; D not resolved. V lost 2 bases to trimming and J lost 5 bases, with 6 bases between them. The CDR3 sequence is 13 residues long. Germline assignment: CDR1 KGHDR and CDR2 SFDVKD. The CDR3 nucleotides read TGTGCCACCAGTGATTCTGCATATCAGCCCCAGCATTTT. It yields the protein CATSDSAYQPQHF.

This clonotype was observed a few times. CDR3 in amino acids: CSASYTSEQYF. CDR3 DNA sequence: TGCAGTGCTAGTTACACTAGCGAGCAGTACTTC. This rearrangement joins TRBV20-1 to TRBJ2-7; possibly TRBD2 for D (5 bases). CDR3 length: 11 residues. V dropped 3 bases and J dropped 6 bases, with 9 bases sitting between them. Germline lookup yields CDR1 DFQATT and CDR2 SNEGSKA (reference sequence).

This clonotype has more than one count but fewer than ten. The chain recombines TRBV6-1 with TRBJ2-7, with D unresolved. Germline CDR1 and CDR2: MNHNS and SASEGT. V was clipped by 4 bases and J by 3 bases, with 7 bases between them. The CDR3 sequence is 12 residues long. The CDR3 nucleotides are TGTGCCAGCAGTGCGACGCTCTACGAGCAGTACTTC. Translation gives CASSATLYEQYF.

This clonotype has more than one count but fewer than ten. The V call is TRBV7-2, the J call TRBJ2-5; D may be TRBD2 (6 bases). Per the germline V gene, CDR1 is SGHTA and CDR2 is FQGNSA. The CDR3 extends over 16 amino acids. Trimming stripped 2 bases from V and 2 bases from J, with 15 bases between. CDR3 amino acids: CASSLPPGGFQETQYF. In DNA form, the CDR3 reads TGTGCCAGCAGCTTACCCCCTGGGGGGTTTCAAGAGACCCAGTACTTC.

This chain joins TRBV24-1 and TRBJ2-1; D tentatively fits TRBD1 or TRBD2 (5 bases each). The V and J ends lost 9 bases and 4 bases respectively, with 9 bases between them. CDR3 length: 12 residues. Germline V gene data show CDR1 as KGHDR and CDR2 as SFDVKD. The CDR3 protein is CATGGTYNEQFF. The CDR3 DNA reads TGTGCCACCGGGGGAACTTACAATGAGCAGTTCTTC.

This clonotype was counted at least ten times. The chain combines TRBV12-3 or TRBV12-4 with TRBJ2-1; 8 positions agree with TRBD2. The V segment lost 7 bases and the J segment 9 bases; nucleotides outside the gene matches: 14. The CDR3 runs 15 residues. CDR3 protein: CASTRGLGVLREQFF. The CDR3 coding sequence is TGTGCCAGCACAAGGGGACTAGGTGTCTTACGTGAGCAGTTCTTC.

The chain links TRBV2 to TRBJ2-7; weak D call: TRBD2 (5 bases). V dropped 3 bases and J dropped 2 bases, with 11 bases sitting between them. The germline V gene encodes CDR1 SNHLY and CDR2 FYNNEI. The CDR3 is 14 amino acids. CDR3 sequence (DNA): TGTGCCAGCAGTGACACTAGGAGGCCCTACGAGCAGTACTTC. Translated, it gives CASSDTRRPYEQYF.

This clonotype was observed a few times. The CDR3 loop reads CASSLVLTGYPEELFF. CDR3 DNA: TGTGCCAGCAGTTTAGTCCTCACAGGGTACCCTGAAGAGCTGTTTTTT. The chain employs TRBV12-3 or TRBV12-4 and TRBJ2-2; D is perhaps TRBD1 (6 bases). This CDR3 is 16 amino acids long. The V end was cut by 1 base, the J end by 11 bases, with 20 bases between.

This rearrangement joins TRBV6-4 to TRBJ2-2; D gene uncertain. The ends were cut back, 6 bases at V and 7 bases at J, with 21 bases in the middle. This CDR3 region has 16 residues. The germline V gene encodes CDR1 MRHNA and CDR2 SNTAGT. The CDR3 DNA is TGTGCCAGCAGACCTAATTCGGGCCCCTTGGACGGGGAGCTGTTTTTT. This translates into CASRPNSGPLDGELFF.